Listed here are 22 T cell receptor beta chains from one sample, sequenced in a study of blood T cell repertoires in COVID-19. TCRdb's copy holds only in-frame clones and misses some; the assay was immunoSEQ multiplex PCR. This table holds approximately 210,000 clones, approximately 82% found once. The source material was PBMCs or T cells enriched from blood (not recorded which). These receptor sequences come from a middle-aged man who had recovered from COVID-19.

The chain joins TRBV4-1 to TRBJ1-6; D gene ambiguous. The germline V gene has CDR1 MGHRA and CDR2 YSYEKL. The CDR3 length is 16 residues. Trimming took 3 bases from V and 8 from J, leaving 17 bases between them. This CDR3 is CASSQSFAQTHSPLHF. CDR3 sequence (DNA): TGCGCCAGCAGCCAGAGCTTTGCCCAAACCCATTCACCCCTCCACTTT.

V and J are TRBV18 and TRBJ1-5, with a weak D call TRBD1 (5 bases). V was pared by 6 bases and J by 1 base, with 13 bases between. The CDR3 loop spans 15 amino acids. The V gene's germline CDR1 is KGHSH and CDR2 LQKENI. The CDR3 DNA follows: TGTGCCAGCTCCCTGGGACTAGTAAGCAATCAGCCCCAGCATTTT. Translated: CASSLGLVSNQPQHF.

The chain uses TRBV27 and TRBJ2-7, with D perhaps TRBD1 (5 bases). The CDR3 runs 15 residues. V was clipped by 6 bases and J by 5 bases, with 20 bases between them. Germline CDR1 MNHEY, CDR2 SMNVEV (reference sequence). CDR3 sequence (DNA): TGTGCCAGCAGACCCCAGGGTACACAACACAACGAGCAGTACTTC. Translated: CASRPQGTQHNEQYF.

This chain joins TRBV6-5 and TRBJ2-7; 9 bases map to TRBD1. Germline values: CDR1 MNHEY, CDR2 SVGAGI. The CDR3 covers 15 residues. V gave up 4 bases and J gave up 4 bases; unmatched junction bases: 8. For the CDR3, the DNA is TGTGCCAGCAGTTCTACCGGGACAGGGACATACGAGCAGTACTTC. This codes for CASSSTGTGTYEQYF.

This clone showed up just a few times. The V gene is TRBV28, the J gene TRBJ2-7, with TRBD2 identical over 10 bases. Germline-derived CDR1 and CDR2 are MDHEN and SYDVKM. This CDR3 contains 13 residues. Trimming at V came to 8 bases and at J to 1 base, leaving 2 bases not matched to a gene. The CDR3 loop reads CASGTSASYEQYF. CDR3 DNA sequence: TGTGCCAGCGGGACTAGCGCTTCCTACGAGCAGTACTTC.

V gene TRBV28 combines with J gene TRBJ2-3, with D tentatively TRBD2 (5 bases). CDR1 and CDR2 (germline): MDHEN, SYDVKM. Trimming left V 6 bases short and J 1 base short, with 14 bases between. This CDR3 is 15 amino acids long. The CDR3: CASRRTRDRTDTQYF. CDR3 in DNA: TGTGCCAGCAGACGTACTAGGGATCGCACAGATACGCAGTATTTT. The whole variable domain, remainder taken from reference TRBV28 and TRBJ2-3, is DVKVTQSSRYLVKRTGEKVFLECVQDMDHENMFWYRQDPGLGLRLIYFSYDVKMKEKGDIPEGYSVSREKKERFSLILESASTNQTSMYLCASRRTRDRTDTQYFGPGTRLTVL.

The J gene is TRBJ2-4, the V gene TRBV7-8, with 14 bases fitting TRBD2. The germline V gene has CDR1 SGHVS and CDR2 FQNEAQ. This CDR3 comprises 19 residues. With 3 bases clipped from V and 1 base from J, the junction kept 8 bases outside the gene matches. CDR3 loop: CASSLGGLAGVRAKNIQYF. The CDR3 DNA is TGTGCCAGCAGCTTGGGGGGACTAGCGGGAGTAAGGGCCAAAAACATTCAGTACTTC. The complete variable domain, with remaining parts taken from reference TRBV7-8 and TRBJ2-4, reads GAGVSQSPRYKVAKRGQDVALRCDPISGHVSLFWYQQALGQGPEFLTYFQNEAQLDKSGLPSDRFFAERPEGSVSTLKIQRTQQEDSAVYLCASSLGGLAGVRAKNIQYFGAGTRLSVL.

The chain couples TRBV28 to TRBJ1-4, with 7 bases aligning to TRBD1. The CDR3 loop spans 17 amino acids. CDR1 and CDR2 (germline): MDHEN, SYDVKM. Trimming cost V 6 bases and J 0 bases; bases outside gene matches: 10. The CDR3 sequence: CASRLAGQPSTNEKLFF. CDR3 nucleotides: TGTGCCAGCAGACTTGCGGGACAGCCATCAACTAATGAAAAACTGTTTTTT.

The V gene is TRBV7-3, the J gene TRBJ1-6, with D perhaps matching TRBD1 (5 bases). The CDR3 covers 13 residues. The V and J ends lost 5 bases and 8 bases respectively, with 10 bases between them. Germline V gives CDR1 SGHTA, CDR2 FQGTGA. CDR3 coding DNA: TGTGCCAGCAGCACGGACATGGATTCACCCCTCCACTTT. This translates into CASSTDMDSPLHF. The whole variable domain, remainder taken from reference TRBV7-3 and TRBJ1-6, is GAGVSQTPSNKVTEKGKYVELRCDPISGHTALYWYRQSLGQGPEFLIYFQGTGAADDSGLPNDRFFAVRPEGSVSTLKIQRTERGDSAVYLCASSTDMDSPLHFGNGTRLTVT.

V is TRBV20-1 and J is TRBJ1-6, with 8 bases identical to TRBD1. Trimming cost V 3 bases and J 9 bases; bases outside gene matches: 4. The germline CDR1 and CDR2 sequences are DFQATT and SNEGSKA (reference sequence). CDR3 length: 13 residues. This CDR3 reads CSASADRASPLHF. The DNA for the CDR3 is TGCAGTGCTAGTGCGGACAGGGCTTCACCCCTCCACTTT.

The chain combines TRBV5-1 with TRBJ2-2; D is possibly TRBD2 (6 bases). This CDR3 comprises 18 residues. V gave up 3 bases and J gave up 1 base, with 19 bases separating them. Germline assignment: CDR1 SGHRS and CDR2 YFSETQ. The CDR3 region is CASSSHPTGTGNTGELFF. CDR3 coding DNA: TGCGCCAGCAGCTCCCACCCCACCGGGACTGGGAACACCGGGGAGCTGTTTTTT.

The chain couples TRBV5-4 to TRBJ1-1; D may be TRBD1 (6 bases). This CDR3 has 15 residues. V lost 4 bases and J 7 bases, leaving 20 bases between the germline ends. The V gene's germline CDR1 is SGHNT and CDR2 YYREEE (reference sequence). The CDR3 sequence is CASSPGGRRGLEAFF. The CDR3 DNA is TGTGCCAGCAGCCCGGGGGGGCGAAGGGGACTTGAAGCTTTCTTT.

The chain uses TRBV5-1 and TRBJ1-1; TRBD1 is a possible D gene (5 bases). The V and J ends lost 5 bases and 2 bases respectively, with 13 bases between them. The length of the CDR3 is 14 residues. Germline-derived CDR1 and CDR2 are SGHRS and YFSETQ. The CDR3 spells CASRSRQTNTEAFF. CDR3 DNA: TGCGCCAGCAGAAGTCGACAGACTAACACTGAAGCTTTCTTT.

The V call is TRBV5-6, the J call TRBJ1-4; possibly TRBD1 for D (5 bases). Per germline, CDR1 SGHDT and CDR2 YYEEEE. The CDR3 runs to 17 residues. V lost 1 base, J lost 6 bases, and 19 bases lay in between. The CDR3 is CASSLLISGVGDEKLFF. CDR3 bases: TGTGCCAGCAGCTTGTTAATATCCGGAGTAGGGGATGAAAAACTGTTTTTT.

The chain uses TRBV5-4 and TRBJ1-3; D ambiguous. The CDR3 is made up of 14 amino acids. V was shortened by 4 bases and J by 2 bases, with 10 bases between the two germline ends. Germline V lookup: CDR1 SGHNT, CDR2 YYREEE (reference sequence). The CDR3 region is CASSDYKPGNTIYF. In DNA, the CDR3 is TGTGCCAGCAGCGACTATAAGCCTGGAAACACCATATATTTT.

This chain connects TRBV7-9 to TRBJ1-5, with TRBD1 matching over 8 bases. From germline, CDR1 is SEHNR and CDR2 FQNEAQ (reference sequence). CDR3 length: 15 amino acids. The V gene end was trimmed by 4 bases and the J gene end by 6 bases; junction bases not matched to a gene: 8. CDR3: CASSSGTGIVQPQHF. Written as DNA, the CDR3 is TGTGCCAGCAGCTCCGGGACAGGAATTGTTCAGCCCCAGCATTTT. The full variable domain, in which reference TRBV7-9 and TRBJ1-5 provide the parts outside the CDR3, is DTGVSQNPRHKITKRGQNVTFRCDPISEHNRLYWYRQTLGQGPEFLTYFQNEAQLEKSRLLSDRFSAERPKGSFSTLEIQRTEQGDSAMYLCASSSGTGIVQPQHFGDGTRLSIL.

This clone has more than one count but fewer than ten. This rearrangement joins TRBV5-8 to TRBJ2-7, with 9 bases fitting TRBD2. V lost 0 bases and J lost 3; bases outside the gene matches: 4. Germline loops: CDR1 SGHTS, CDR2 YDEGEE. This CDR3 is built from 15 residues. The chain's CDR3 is CASSLVGTSSYEQYF. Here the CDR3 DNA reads TGTGCCAGCAGCTTGGTTGGGACTAGCAGCTACGAGCAGTACTTC.

Here the CDR3 reads CSVDGSPSAPNIQYF. The CDR3 DNA follows: TGCAGCGTTGATGGTAGCCCCTCCGCCCCTAACATTCAGTACTTC. The rearrangement joins TRBV29-1 to TRBJ2-4, with D hard to call. Trimming cost V 3 bases and J 7 bases, with 19 bases left between them. The CDR3 length is 15 residues. The V gene's germline CDR1 is SQVTM and CDR2 ANQGSEA.

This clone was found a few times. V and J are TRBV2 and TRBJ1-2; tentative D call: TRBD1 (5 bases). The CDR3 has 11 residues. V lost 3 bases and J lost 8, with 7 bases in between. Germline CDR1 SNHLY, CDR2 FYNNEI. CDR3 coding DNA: TGTGCCAGCAGTGAGACAGCCGGCTACACCTTC. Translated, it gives CASSETAGYTF. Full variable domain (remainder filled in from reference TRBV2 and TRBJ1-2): EPEVTQTPSHQVTQMGQEVILRCVPISNHLYFYWYRQILGQKVEFLVSFYNNEISEKSEIFDDQFSVERPDGSNFTLKIRSTKLEDSAMYFCASSETAGYTFGSGTRLTVV.

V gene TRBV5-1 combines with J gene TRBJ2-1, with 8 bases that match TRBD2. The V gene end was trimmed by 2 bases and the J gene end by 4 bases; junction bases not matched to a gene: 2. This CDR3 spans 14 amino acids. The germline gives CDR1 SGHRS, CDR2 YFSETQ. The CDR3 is CASSFTGGYNEQFF. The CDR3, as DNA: TGCGCCAGCAGCTTCACGGGAGGGTACAATGAGCAGTTCTTC. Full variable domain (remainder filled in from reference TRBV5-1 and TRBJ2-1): KAGVTQTPRYLIKTRGQQVTLSCSPISGHRSVSWYQQTPGQGLQFLFEYFSETQRNKGNFPGRFSGRQFSNSRSEMNVSTLELGDSALYLCASSFTGGYNEQFFGPGTRLTVL.

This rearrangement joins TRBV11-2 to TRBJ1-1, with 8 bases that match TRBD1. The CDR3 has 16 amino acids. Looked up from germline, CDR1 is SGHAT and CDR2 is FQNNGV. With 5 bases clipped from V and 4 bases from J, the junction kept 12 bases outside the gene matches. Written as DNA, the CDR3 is TGTGCCAGCAGCGCGGGCGCCGAGACAGGGGTCACTGAAGCTTTCTTT. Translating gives CASSAGAETGVTEAFF.

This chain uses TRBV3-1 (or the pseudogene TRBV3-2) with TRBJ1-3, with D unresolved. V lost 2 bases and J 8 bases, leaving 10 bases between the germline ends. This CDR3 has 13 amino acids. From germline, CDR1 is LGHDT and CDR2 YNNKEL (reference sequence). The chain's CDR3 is CASSQPLGDTIYF. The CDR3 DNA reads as TGTGCCAGCAGCCAACCCTTGGGAGACACCATATATTTT.